This T cell receptor beta chain was recorded in a study of vaccination and CD4 T cells after COVID-19. As to this clonotype: Its antigen is unidentified.

Treatment: roughly 10-day PBMC culture with coronavirus spike peptide pools or control peptides (ViraFEST assay). ViraFEST sequenced TCRs after peptide-pool expansion of antigen-specific T cells. Positive PCR tests came between March and December 2020, ahead of the US Alpha, Beta and Delta variants. The authors isolated CD4+ T cells by negative selection after about ten days of culture. There are 15 residues in the CDR3. Trimming left V 2 bases short and J 5 bases short, with 15 bases between. CDR1 and CDR2 (germline): SGHTA, FQGNSA. Researchers used the Oncomine TCR Beta short-read assay to sequence DNA from cultured CD4+ T cells. One entry per CDR3 protein results from TCRdb running MiXCR on the PCR reads. The sample shows more than 15,000 distinct CDR3 sequences, over 45% of them seen only once.

This clonotype was sampled from a human donor with COVID-19. The gene calls are TRBV7-2 and TRBJ2-5, with a possible D match to TRBD2 (6 bases). The source material was cultured CD4+ T cells from blood. The CDR3: CASSLTTTRGETQYF. The CDR3 DNA is TGTGCCAGCAGCTTAACGACGACTAGAGGTGAGACCCAGTACTTC.